Following are 32 T cell receptor beta chains from one sample sequenced in a study of cytomegalovirus exposure and HLA in healthy donors (TCRdb year 2017). Library construction relied on the immunoSEQ multiplex PCR assay. For the multiplex PCR, a mixture combining 60 forward primers for TCR Vbeta segments and 13 reverse primers for TCR Jbeta segments was used. TCRdb stores this immuneACCESS table with in-frame sequences only. Part of the clones is absent; in the studies checked, under half of the shortfall reflects unresolved V genes, and no reason is known for the rest. The sample table lists under 200,000 clones, roughly 79% of them with a count of one. The leading ten clones occupy 1.5% to 2% of the sample. The sequencing input was PBMCs. The source of these receptors is a man in his thirties or forties in good health and CMV-seronegative.

This chain uses TRBV11-2 with TRBJ2-1, with 7 bases lining up with TRBD2. The ends lost 0 bases at V and 3 bases at J; junction bases unmatched: 8. The CDR3 consists of 17 residues. Germline CDR1 SGHAT, CDR2 FQNNGV. CDR3 in amino acids: CASSLDRLAGLYNEQFF. In DNA form, the CDR3 reads TGTGCCAGCAGCTTAGATAGGTTAGCGGGCCTCTACAATGAGCAGTTCTTC.

This chain joins TRBV2 and TRBJ2-7, with 8 bases matching TRBD1. The CDR3 is made up of 15 amino acids. Germline trimming cut 8 bases from V and 0 bases from J; bases unmatched to any gene: 9. CDR1 is SNHLY and CDR2 is FYNNEI in the germline V gene. In nucleotides, the CDR3 is TGTGCCAGCCAGATAAGTCAGGGGGCCTCCTACGAGCAGTACTTC. This translates into CASQISQGASYEQYF.

The V and J genes are TRBV6-1 and TRBJ2-7; 8 bases agree with TRBD2. Germline V gives CDR1 MNHNS, CDR2 SASEGT. Trimming cost V 1 base and J 4 bases; bases outside gene matches: 12. CDR3 length: 17 amino acids. In DNA, the CDR3 is TGTGCCAGCAGTGAAGGGCCGGGCGGCGGGGGGAGGTACGAGCAGTACTTC. Translated, it gives CASSEGPGGGGRYEQYF.

This clone is a singleton in its sample. The chain has TRBV7-3 and TRBJ2-3, with D maybe TRBD2 (6 bases). Trimming left V 3 bases short and J 4 bases short, with 14 bases between. The CDR3 contains 15 residues. Germline V gives CDR1 SGHTA, CDR2 FQGTGA. The CDR3 coding sequence is TGTGCCAGCAGCTTTGGGGGGAGTGGGGCAGATACGCAGTATTTT. It codes for CASSFGGSGADTQYF.

The V and J genes are TRBV18 and TRBJ1-1; 10 nucleotides match TRBD1. The CDR3 consists of 17 residues. The V segment lost 3 bases and the J segment 4 bases; nucleotides outside the gene matches: 11. CDR1 is KGHSH and CDR2 is LQKENI in the germline V gene. CDR3 in DNA: TGTGCCAGCTCACCTTTACCTGCCCGGACAGGGGGCACTGAAGCTTTCTTT. It specifies CASSPLPARTGGTEAFF.

The rearrangement uses TRBV9 and TRBJ2-1, with 10 bases matching TRBD2. After removal of 4 bases from V and 4 bases from J, the junction contained 8 bases not matched to a gene. The CDR3 extends over 16 amino acids. Germline V CDR1 and CDR2: SGDLS, YYNGEE. For the CDR3, the DNA is TGTGCCAGCAGCTTTCGGACTAGCGGAGGTTACAATGAGCAGTTCTTC. Translation: CASSFRTSGGYNEQFF.

V usage is TRBV29-1 and J usage is TRBJ1-1; TRBD1 aligns across 8 bases. Looked up from germline, CDR1 is SQVTM and CDR2 is ANQGSEA. This CDR3 has 14 residues. With V trimmed by 5 bases and J by 1 base, 6 bases remained unmatched. The CDR3 bases are TGCAGCGTTCTCAGGACAGGGAAGAACACTGAAGCTTTCTTT. This encodes CSVLRTGKNTEAFF.

J is TRBJ1-2 and V is TRBV5-4, with 9 bases matching TRBD1. CDR1 and CDR2 (germline): SGHNT, YYREEE (reference sequence). The CDR3 is 15 residues long. V lost 0 bases to trimming and J lost 7 bases; unmatched junction nucleotides: 7. The CDR3 is CASSLDRGQVGGYTF. DNA of the CDR3: TGTGCCAGCAGCTTGGACAGGGGGCAGGTCGGTGGCTACACCTTC. The full variable domain, completed using reference TRBV5-4 and TRBJ1-2, is ETGVTQSPTHLIKTRGQQVTLRCSSQSGHNTVSWYQQALGQGPQFIFQYYREEENGRGNFPPRFSGLQFPNYSSELNVNALELDDSALYLCASSLDRGQVGGYTFGSGTRLTVV.

This clone has only a few counts. The gene calls are TRBV28 and TRBJ1-2; D may be TRBD1 (5 bases). The V end was cut by 1 base, the J end by 4 bases, with 10 bases between. This CDR3 spans 14 amino acids. Germline CDR1 is MDHEN and CDR2 is SYDVKM. In DNA, the CDR3 is TGTGCCAGCAGTTTATCCACGGGGGTCTATGGCTACACCTTC. Its protein is CASSLSTGVYGYTF.

Only one count was recorded for this clone. The chain uses TRBV4-1 and TRBJ2-5, with 8 nucleotides matching TRBD1. Germline-derived CDR1 and CDR2 are MGHRA and YSYEKL. Losses at the gene ends were 8 bases for V and 2 bases for J; bases not matched to a gene: 13. The CDR3 contains 16 residues. CDR3 sequence reads: CASGTIGQGNQETQYF. For the CDR3, the DNA is TGCGCCAGCGGCACGATCGGACAGGGCAATCAAGAGACCCAGTACTTC.

The rearrangement joins TRBV5-1 to TRBJ1-4, with 7 bases identical to TRBD1. The germline gives CDR1 SGHRS, CDR2 YFSETQ. The CDR3 runs 15 residues. Trimming removed 4 bases from V and 3 bases from J; junction bases left unmatched: 6. CDR3 nucleotides: TGCGCCAGCAGCCAGCCGGGACAGCCTAATGAAAAACTGTTTTTT. Residues: CASSQPGQPNEKLFF.

The chain carries TRBV10-2 and TRBJ2-7; TRBD2 is a possible D gene (6 bases). Between the trimmed V and J ends, which lost 5 bases and 0 bases, there was a span of 14 bases. The CDR3 loop spans 15 amino acids. CDR1 is WSHSY, CDR2 SAAADI, per germline. The CDR3 protein is CASSQLGLNSYEQYF. The CDR3 DNA follows: TGCGCCAGCAGTCAATTGGGACTGAACTCCTACGAGCAGTACTTC.

The chain uses TRBV11-2 and TRBJ2-7; 13 nucleotides align to TRBD2. Germline CDR1 reads SGHAT; CDR2 reads FQNNGV. The CDR3 runs to 16 residues. V shed 4 bases and J 9 bases; nucleotides not matched to a gene: 12. CDR3 in amino acids: CASSSTLGLAGEVQYF. CDR3 DNA sequence: TGTGCCAGCAGCTCAACCCTCGGACTAGCGGGAGAGGTGCAGTACTTC.

This chain links TRBV10-3 with TRBJ2-1, with 9 bases fitting TRBD2. The germline V gene has CDR1 ENHRY and CDR2 SYGVKD. The CDR3 extends over 17 amino acids. With 6 bases clipped from V and 4 bases from J, the junction kept 13 bases outside the gene matches. CDR3 coding DNA: TGTGCCATCAGCCCGGCCTCCAGCGGGAGGTCATACAATGAGCAGTTCTTC. Protein: CAISPASSGRSYNEQFF.

CDR3 region: CASSGTGGETTEAFF. CDR3 in DNA: TGCGCCAGCAGCGGTACAGGGGGCGAGACCACTGAAGCTTTCTTT. J is TRBJ1-1 and V is TRBV5-1; TRBD1 matches at 9 bases. With 4 bases clipped from V and 4 bases from J, the junction kept 8 bases outside the gene matches. This CDR3 is 15 amino acids long. CDR1 is SGHRS and CDR2 is YFSETQ in the germline V gene.

The chain employs TRBV6-1 and TRBJ2-7; D not certain. The CDR3 has 13 amino acids. Germline V gene lookup returns CDR1 MNHNS and CDR2 SASEGT. Deletions cut 6 bases from V and 3 bases from J, with 12 bases between. CDR3 residues: CASSVTSLYEQYF. The CDR3 coding sequence is TGTGCCAGCAGCGTGACATCACTCTACGAGCAGTACTTC.

V usage is TRBV2 and J usage is TRBJ2-1; tentatively, D is TRBD2 (5 bases). CDR1 is SNHLY and CDR2 is FYNNEI in the germline V gene. Trimming left V 4 bases short and J 6 bases short, with 13 bases between. The CDR3 has 14 residues. The CDR3 DNA is TGTGCCAGCAGTGCGGTCGGGGTGGCCAATGAGCAGTTCTTC. This codes for CASSAVGVANEQFF.

A few counts support this clone. The V gene is TRBV2, the J gene TRBJ1-1; D unresolved. V shed 4 bases and J shed 10 bases, with 16 bases lying between them. The V gene's germline CDR1 is SNHLY and CDR2 FYNNEI. The CDR3 consists of 13 residues. In nucleotides, the CDR3 is TGTGCCAGCAGTGTAACGAGGTACGGTGGAGCTTTCTTT. Translating it yields CASSVTRYGGAFF.

This chain connects TRBV5-4 to TRBJ2-1; 8 positions agree with TRBD1. The CDR3 length is 15 residues. Germline lookup yields CDR1 SGHNT and CDR2 YYREEE (reference sequence). The V gene end was trimmed by 5 bases and the J gene end by 5 bases; junction bases not matched to a gene: 9. The CDR3 protein is CASSFDRGLNNEQFF. The CDR3 bases are TGTGCCAGCAGTTTTGACAGGGGCTTGAACAATGAGCAGTTCTTC.

The CDR3 sequence is CASSPRTSDYEQYF. CDR3 bases: TGCGCCAGCAGCCCACGGACTAGCGACTACGAGCAGTACTTC. The V gene is TRBV5-1, the J gene TRBJ2-7, with 9 bases fitting TRBD2. Germline V CDR1 and CDR2: SGHRS, YFSETQ. The J segment lost 3 bases and the V segment lost 4 bases, leaving 5 bases of the junction unmatched. This CDR3 contains 14 residues.

This clone occurred once. The rearrangement joins TRBV27 to TRBJ1-2; TRBD1 agrees at 8 bases. CDR3 length: 13 amino acids. J gave up 4 bases and V 7 bases, and 5 bases lay outside the gene matches. The germline gives CDR1 MNHEY, CDR2 SMNVEV (reference sequence). The CDR3 region is CASTPTGGYGYTF. The CDR3 DNA sequence: TGTGCCAGCACCCCAACAGGGGGCTATGGCTACACCTTC.

J is TRBJ1-2 and V is TRBV5-8; 7 bases align to TRBD1. With 4 bases clipped from V and 5 bases from J, the junction kept 11 bases outside the gene matches. The CDR3 loop spans 15 amino acids. Germline V lookup: CDR1 SGHTS, CDR2 YDEGEE. The DNA of the CDR3 is TGTGCCAGCAGCCTGGGACAGCCTTTTTCTTATGGCTACACCTTC. Translating it yields CASSLGQPFSYGYTF.

V is TRBV6-5 and J is TRBJ2-7; a weak D match, TRBD2 (5 bases). The CDR3 has 15 amino acids. Germline V gene lookup returns CDR1 MNHEY and CDR2 SVGAGI. Trimming shortened V by 2 bases and J by 3 bases, and 14 bases separated the two germline ends. DNA of the CDR3: TGTGCCAGCAGTTACGTAACGGGAACTGTCTACGAGCAGTACTTC. It yields the protein CASSYVTGTVYEQYF.

The genes are TRBV2 and TRBJ2-1, with 7 bases identical to TRBD2. This CDR3 spans 16 amino acids. V was pared by 7 bases and J by 2 bases, with 11 bases of the junction left unmatched. Germline CDR1 is SNHLY and CDR2 is FYNNEI. The CDR3 sequence: CASINLGGGPYNEQFF. The CDR3 nucleotides are TGTGCCAGCATTAACTTGGGCGGGGGACCCTACAATGAGCAGTTCTTC.

The rearrangement links TRBV6-1 to TRBJ2-7, with D possibly matching TRBD1 (6 bases). CDR1 is MNHNS and CDR2 is SASEGT in the germline V gene. V lost 9 bases to trimming and J lost 3 bases, with 18 bases between them. This CDR3 spans 14 amino acids. CDR3 residues: CASVLGTWDYEQYF. The CDR3 DNA is TGTGCCAGTGTATTGGGGACATGGGACTACGAGCAGTACTTC.

This chain connects TRBV19 to TRBJ1-2; TRBD1 is a possible D gene (6 bases). The CDR3 is made up of 10 amino acids. CDR1 is LNHDA and CDR2 is SQIVND in the germline V gene (reference sequence). V lost 10 bases, J lost 7 bases, and 10 bases lay in between. The CDR3 sequence is CATGDGGYTF. The CDR3 nucleotides read TGTGCCACAGGGGACGGTGGCTACACCTTC.

The V call is TRBV27, the J call TRBJ2-1; TRBD2 matches 9 bases. Germline CDR1 reads MNHEY; CDR2 reads SMNVEV (reference sequence). Trimming took 6 bases from V and 7 from J; bases not matched to a gene: 7. The CDR3 covers 14 residues. CDR3 coding DNA: TGTGCCAGCAGCCCAGGGCTAGCGGGGAATGAGCAGTTCTTC. It codes for CASSPGLAGNEQFF.

This chain joins TRBV6-4 and TRBJ1-1, with a possible D match to TRBD1 (6 bases). Germline V gene data show CDR1 as MRHNA and CDR2 as SNTAGT. Trimming pared 4 bases from V and 5 bases from J, leaving 14 bases between. There are 14 residues in the CDR3. CDR3 sequence: CASSAWGGRTEAFF. The CDR3 DNA is TGTGCCAGCAGTGCCTGGGGGGGCAGAACTGAAGCTTTCTTT.

V is TRBV7-9 and J is TRBJ2-7; no clear D. V was shortened by 6 bases and J by 4 bases, with 10 bases between the two germline ends. Germline CDR1 SEHNR, CDR2 FQNEAQ (reference sequence). The CDR3 has 12 amino acids. The CDR3 region has the DNA TGTGCCAGCAGAAGACATTTGTACGAGCAGTACTTC. This translates into CASRRHLYEQYF.

The V gene is TRBV28, the J gene TRBJ1-3; D is possibly TRBD1 (6 bases). CDR3 size: 18 residues. Trimming removed 8 bases at V and 0 bases at J, with 23 bases between. Per germline, CDR1 MDHEN and CDR2 SYDVKM. The CDR3 DNA sequence: TGTGCCAGCGCCAAAGAGGACAGTTTTAAACTCTCTGGAAACACCATATATTTT. It codes for CASAKEDSFKLSGNTIYF.

CDR3 nucleotides: TGCGCCAGCAGCTTGGTAGGACTAGCGGGAGGAGGAGAGACCCAGTACTTC. This codes for CASSLVGLAGGGETQYF. V and J are TRBV5-1 and TRBJ2-5; the match to TRBD2 covers 14 bases. The J segment lost 4 bases and the V segment lost 0 bases, leaving 5 bases of the junction unmatched. Germline V lookup: CDR1 SGHRS, CDR2 YFSETQ. The CDR3 length is 17 residues.

This clone was observed a few times. The chain recombines TRBV4-1 with TRBJ2-1; 8 bases align to TRBD2. The CDR3 contains 17 residues. Germline CDR1 reads MGHRA; CDR2 reads YSYEKL. V dropped 3 bases and J dropped 6; count of bases not matched to a gene: 13. The CDR3: CASSQSPPGLGANEQFF. The CDR3 DNA is TGCGCCAGCAGCCAGTCACCACCGGGACTAGGTGCCAATGAGCAGTTCTTC.